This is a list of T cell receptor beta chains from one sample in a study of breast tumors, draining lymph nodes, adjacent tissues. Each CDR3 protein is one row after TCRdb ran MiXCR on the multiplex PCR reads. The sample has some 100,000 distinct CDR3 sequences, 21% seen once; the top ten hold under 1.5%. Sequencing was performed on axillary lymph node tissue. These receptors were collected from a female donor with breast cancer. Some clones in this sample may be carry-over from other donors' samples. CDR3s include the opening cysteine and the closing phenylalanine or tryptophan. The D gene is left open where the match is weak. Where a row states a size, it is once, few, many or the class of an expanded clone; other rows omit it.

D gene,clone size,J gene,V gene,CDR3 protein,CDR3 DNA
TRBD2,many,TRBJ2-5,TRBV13,CASNIARAGAPYF,TGTGCCAGCAATATAGCTCGAGCGGGGGCACCGTACTTC
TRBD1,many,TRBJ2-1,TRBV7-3,CASSLTGQNYNEQFF,TGTGCCAGCAGCTTAACGGGACAGAACTACAATGAGCAGTTCTTC
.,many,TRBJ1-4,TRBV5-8,CASSLGTGTVGHEKLFF,TGTGCCAGCAGCTTGGGTACAGGGACGGTGGGGCATGAAAAACTGTTTTTT
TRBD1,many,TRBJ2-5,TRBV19,CASNDGQGARETQYF,TGTGCCAGTAACGACGGACAGGGGGCGCGAGAGACCCAGTACTTC
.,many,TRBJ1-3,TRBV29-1,CSIRVSGNTIYF,TGCAGCATCAGGGTGTCTGGAAACACCATATATTTT
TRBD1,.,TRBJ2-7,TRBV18,CASSPRGQNEQYF,TGTGCCAGCTCACCAAGGGGGCAGAACGAGCAGTACTTC
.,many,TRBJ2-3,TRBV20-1,CSAREVSDTQYF,TGCAGTGCTAGAGAGGTCTCAGATACGCAGTATTTT
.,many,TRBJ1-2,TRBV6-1,CASKAPADGGYTF,TGTGCCAGCAAGGCTCCGGCAGACGGTGGCTACACCTTC
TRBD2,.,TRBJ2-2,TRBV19,CASRTSSAGELFF,TGTGCCAGTAGGACTAGCAGCGCCGGGGAGCTGTTTTTT
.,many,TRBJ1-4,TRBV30,CAWSVLAGEKLFF,TGTGCCTGGAGTGTACTGGCAGGGGAAAAACTGTTTTTT
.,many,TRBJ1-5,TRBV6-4,CASSPSGDQPQHF,TGCGCCAGCAGCCCGTCAGGGGATCAGCCCCAGCATTTT
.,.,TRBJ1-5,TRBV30,CAWSLQGNNQPQHF,TGTGCCTGGAGCCTACAGGGTAACAATCAGCCCCAGCATTTT
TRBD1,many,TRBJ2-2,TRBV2,CASRGFDRADRTGELFF,TGTGCCAGCAGGGGGTTCGACAGGGCGGACCGGACCGGGGAGCTGTTTTTT
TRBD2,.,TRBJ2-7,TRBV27,CASSLGLAGGRSYEQYF,TGTGCCAGCAGTCTCGGACTAGCGGGAGGCCGCTCCTACGAGCAGTACTTC
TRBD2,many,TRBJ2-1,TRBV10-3,CAISDLADAYNEQFF,TGTGCCATCAGTGATCTAGCGGACGCCTACAATGAGCAGTTCTTC
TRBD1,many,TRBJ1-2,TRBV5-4,CASSIGQGAQQYYGYTF,TGTGCCAGCAGCATAGGACAGGGCGCCCAGCAGTACTATGGCTACACCTTC
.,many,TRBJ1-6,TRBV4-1,CASSQVEEGTAPLHF,TGCGCCAGCAGCCAAGTGGAGGAGGGGACGGCACCCCTCCACTTT
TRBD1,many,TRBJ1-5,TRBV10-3,CAISEGQGFGQPQHF,TGTGCCATCAGTGAGGGACAGGGGTTCGGACAGCCCCAGCATTTT
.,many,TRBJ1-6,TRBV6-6,CASSYGQGRVGNSPLHF,TGTGCCAGCAGTTACGGTCAGGGTAGGGTGGGTAATTCACCCCTCCACTTT